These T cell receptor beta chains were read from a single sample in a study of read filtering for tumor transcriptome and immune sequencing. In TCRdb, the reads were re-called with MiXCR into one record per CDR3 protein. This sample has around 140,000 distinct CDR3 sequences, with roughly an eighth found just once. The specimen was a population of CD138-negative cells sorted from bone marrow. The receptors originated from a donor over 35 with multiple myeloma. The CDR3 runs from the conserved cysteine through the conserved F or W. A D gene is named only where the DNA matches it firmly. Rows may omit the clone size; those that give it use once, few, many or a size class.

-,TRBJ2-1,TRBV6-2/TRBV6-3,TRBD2,CAGSFTSGWNNEQFF,TGTGCCGGCAGTTTTACTAGCGGGTGGAACAATGAGCAGTTCTTC
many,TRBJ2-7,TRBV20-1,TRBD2,CSAPGPGTSGGYEQYF,TGCAGTGCTCCAGGACCCGGGACTAGCGGAGGCTACGAGCAGTACTTC
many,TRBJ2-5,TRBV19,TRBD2,CASSSTSGMGRTQYF,TGTGCCAGTAGTTCGACTAGCGGGATGGGGCGGACCCAGTACTTC
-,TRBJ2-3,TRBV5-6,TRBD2,CASSGLAGDTDTQYF,TGTGCCAGCAGCGGACTAGCGGGGGACACAGATACGCAGTATTTT
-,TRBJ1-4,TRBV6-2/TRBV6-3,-,CASSHKVGKLFF,TGTGCCAGCAGCCACAAGGTCGGAAAACTGTTTTTT
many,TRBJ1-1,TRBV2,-,CAIPGPNTEAFF,TGTGCCATCCCGGGTCCTAACACTGAAGCTTTCTTT
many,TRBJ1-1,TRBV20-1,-,CSARRATEMNTEAFF,TGCAGTGCCAGAAGGGCGACAGAGATGAACACTGAAGCTTTCTTT
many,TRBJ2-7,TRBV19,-,CASKKVGATEQYF,TGTGCCAGTAAAAAGGTAGGGGCTACCGAGCAGTACTTC
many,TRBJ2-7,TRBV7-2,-,CASSPYTSSYEQYF,TGTGCCAGCAGCCCCTACACGAGCTCCTACGAGCAGTACTTC
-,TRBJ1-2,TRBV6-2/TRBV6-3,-,CASSVAAGSYGYTF,TGTGCCAGCAGCGTAGCTGCAGGGAGCTATGGCTACACCTTC
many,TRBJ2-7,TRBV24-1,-,CATSSPASSYEQYF,TGTGCCACCAGTTCGCCGGCGAGCTCCTACGAGCAGTACTTC
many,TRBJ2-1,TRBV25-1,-,CASSEQRASYNEQFF,TGTGCCAGCAGTGAACAGCGGGCTTCCTACAATGAGCAGTTCTTC
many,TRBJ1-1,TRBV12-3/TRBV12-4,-,CASSFRGNTEAFF,TGTGCCAGCAGTTTCCGGGGGAACACTGAAGCTTTCTTT
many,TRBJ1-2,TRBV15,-,CATSRSQEVDGYTF,TGTGCCACCAGCAGATCCCAGGAGGTGGATGGCTACACCTTC
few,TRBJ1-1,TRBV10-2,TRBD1,CASSDNRGTEAFF,TGCGCCAGCAGTGATAACAGGGGCACTGAAGCTTTCTTT
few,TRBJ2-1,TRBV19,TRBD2,CASSPHVGSGSSHNEQFF,TGTGCCAGTAGTCCCCACGTAGGTAGCGGGAGTTCCCACAATGAGCAGTTCTTC
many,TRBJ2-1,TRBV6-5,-,CASRYGMNENEQFF,TGTGCCAGCAGATACGGGATGAATGAGAATGAGCAGTTCTTC
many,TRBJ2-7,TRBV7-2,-,CASSEAYEQYF,TGTGCCAGCAGCGAAGCCTACGAGCAGTACTTC
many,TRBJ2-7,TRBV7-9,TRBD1,CASSLVRTGRNEQYF,TGTGCCAGCAGCTTAGTCCGGACAGGGCGTAACGAGCAGTACTTC
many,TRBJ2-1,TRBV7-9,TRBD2,CASSPALGLAKVHEQFF,TGTGCCAGCAGCCCAGCGCTGGGACTAGCGAAAGTACATGAGCAGTTCTTC
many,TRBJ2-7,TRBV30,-,CAWRRAYEQYF,TGTGCCTGGAGACGAGCCTACGAGCAGTACTTC
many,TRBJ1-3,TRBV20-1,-,CSAPGIAGNTIYF,TGCAGTGCTCCCGGTATTGCGGGAAACACCATATATTTT
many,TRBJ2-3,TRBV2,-,CASSGITDTQYF,TGTGCCAGCAGTGGAATCACAGATACGCAGTATTTT
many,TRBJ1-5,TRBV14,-,CASSQGNNQPQHF,TGTGCCAGCAGCCAGGGAAACAATCAGCCCCAGCATTTT
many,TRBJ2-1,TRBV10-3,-,CAISERGTPSRGDNEQFF,TGTGCCATCAGTGAGCGCGGGACACCGAGTCGAGGGGACAATGAGCAGTTCTTC
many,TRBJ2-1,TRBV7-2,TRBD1,CASGTGAYNEQFF,TGTGCCAGCGGGACAGGCGCCTACAATGAGCAGTTCTTC
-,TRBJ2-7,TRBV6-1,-,CASSDTTGTLYEQYF,TGTGCCAGCAGTGACACAACCGGGACACTGTACGAGCAGTACTTC
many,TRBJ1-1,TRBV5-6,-,CASSQDRNTEAFF,TGTGCCAGCAGCCAGGACAGGAACACTGAAGCTTTCTTT
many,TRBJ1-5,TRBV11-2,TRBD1,CASSKGTANQPQHF,TGTGCCAGCAGCAAAGGGACAGCTAATCAGCCCCAGCATTTT
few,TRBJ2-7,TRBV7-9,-,CASRARNPAYEQYF,TGTGCCAGCAGGGCTAGGAACCCAGCCTACGAGCAGTACTTC
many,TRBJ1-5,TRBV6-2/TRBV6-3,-,CASRETGKGNQPQHF,TGTGCCAGCAGGGAAACAGGGAAGGGCAATCAGCCCCAGCATTTT
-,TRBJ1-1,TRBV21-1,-,CASTMDRGDEAFF,TGTGCCAGCACCATGGACAGGGGCGACGAAGCTTTCTTT
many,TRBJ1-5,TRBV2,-,CASGQGSNQPQHF,TGTGCCTCAGGGCAGGGGAGCAATCAGCCCCAGCATTTT
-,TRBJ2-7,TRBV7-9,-,CANSPVRSGRYEQYF,TGTGCCAACAGCCCGGTTAGGTCTGGGCGATACGAGCAGTACTTC
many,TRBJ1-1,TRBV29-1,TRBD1,CSARQSGGLGLGSEAFF,TGCAGCGCCAGACAGTCAGGGGGCCTAGGTTTGGGGTCTGAAGCTTTCTTT
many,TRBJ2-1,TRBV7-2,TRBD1,CASSLYSRDRVFHEQFF,TGTGCCAGCAGCCTTTATTCCCGGGACAGGGTGTTCCATGAGCAGTTCTTC
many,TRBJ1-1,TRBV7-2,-,CASSLGIGANTEAFF,TGTGCCAGCAGCTTAGGAATAGGGGCGAACACTGAAGCTTTCTTT
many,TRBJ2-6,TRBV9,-,CASSDPSGTPDSGANVLTF,TGTGCCAGCAGCGACCCCTCCGGGACGCCGGACTCTGGGGCCAACGTCCTGACTTTC
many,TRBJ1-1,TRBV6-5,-,CASNYYHGSTEAFF,TGTGCCAGCAATTACTACCATGGGTCCACTGAAGCTTTCTTT
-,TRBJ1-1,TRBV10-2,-,CATAGVGTEAFF,TGCGCCACCGCCGGGGTTGGCACTGAAGCTTTCTTT
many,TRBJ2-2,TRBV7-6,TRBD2,CASSLGGRLAGSTGELFF,TGTGCCAGCAGCTTAGGGGGCCGTCTAGCGGGGTCAACCGGGGAGCTGTTTTTT
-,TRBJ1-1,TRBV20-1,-,CSAIRGPSNTEAFF,TGCAGTGCTATAAGAGGCCCTTCGAACACTGAAGCTTTCTTT
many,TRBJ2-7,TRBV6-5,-,CASRRDRLSYEQYF,TGTGCCAGCAGACGAGACAGGCTCTCCTACGAGCAGTACTTC
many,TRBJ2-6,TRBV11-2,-,CASSPRGANVLTF,TGTGCCAGCAGCCCTAGAGGGGCCAACGTCCTGACTTTC
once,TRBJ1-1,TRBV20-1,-,CSARVRDLNTEALF,TGCAGTGCAAGGGTACGGGATCTGAACACGGAAGCTCTCTTT
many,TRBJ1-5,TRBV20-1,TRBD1,CSARDQEGAHQPQHF,TGCAGTGCTAGAGATCAGGAGGGGGCCCATCAGCCCCAGCATTTT
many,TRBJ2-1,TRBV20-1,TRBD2,CSEVGLAGSNEQFF,TGCAGTGAAGTGGGACTAGCGGGATCTAATGAGCAGTTCTTC
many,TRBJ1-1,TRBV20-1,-,CSAPGLGGNTEAFF,TGCAGTGCTCCGGGCCTTGGTGGGAACACTGAAGCTTTCTTT
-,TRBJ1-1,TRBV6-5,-,CASSYSSGPNTEAFF,TGTGCCAGCAGTTACTCTTCCGGGCCGAACACTGAAGCTTTCTTT